This record covers a single TCR beta chain. Its antigen remains unidentified. Germline CDR1 is SNHLY and CDR2 is FYNNEI. V dropped 3 bases and J dropped 13 bases, with 13 bases sitting between them. The CDR3 length is 12 residues. This sample is part of a study of blood T cells in healthy people across ages. General study findings and limits: Both naive CD4+ cell counts and diversity were greater in long-lived donors than in aged donors.

Through a sample-barcoded 5' primer and a J-beta primer mix, a second PCR was run for roughly 7 to 12 cycles. The authors tagged each cDNA molecule using a template-switch adaptor with 12 random nucleotides. The yield of each sample was at least 3 million CDR3-containing paired-end reads. TCRdb passed the 5' RACE reads through MiXCR, listing each CDR3 protein once. The table shows roughly 1,700,000 distinct CDR3 sequences, with approximately 28% occurring only once. Source material: blood. The V and J genes are TRBV2 and TRBJ2-1; D remains ambiguous. The origin of this receptor is a woman in her thirties in good health. CDR3 nucleotides: TGTGCCAGCAGTGAGCCGGCCAGAGGACAGTTCTTC. This gives the protein CASSEPARGQFF.